This TCR beta chain was captured by sequencing in a study of T cell repertoires in cytomegalovirus infection. Study-wide context: Both a matching HLA type and CMV infection were indicated by public TCR beta signatures. General study results and limits: Cumulative frequency (of public TCR beta family members) identified carriers of CMV plus the relevant HLA. Clonotypes of TCR beta that were HLA-C-restricted and CMV-specific dominated the ex vivo response.

This clonotype was seen only a few times. Its antigen is still unknown. TCRdb re-derived calls from the reads in MiXCR, one entry per CDR3 protein. The sample has 100,000 to 150,000 distinct CDR3 sequences; roughly 8.2% are singletons. The sequence derives from a human donor in good health (CMV status not recorded). Some clones in this sample may be carry-over from other donors' samples. Sample: PBMCs.

CDR3 coding DNA: TGTGCCAGCAATGGTTTAGGACAGGGCGCCTACAATGAGCAGTTCTTC. Its protein product is CASNGLGQGAYNEQFF. The rearrangement uses TRBV2 and TRBJ2-1; 8 nucleotides agree with TRBD1. This CDR3 contains 16 residues. Germline CDR1 SNHLY, CDR2 FYNNEI. V gave up 7 bases and J gave up 2 bases; unmatched junction bases: 10.